The clone carrying this T cell receptor beta chain was found many times. Its cognate antigen is unknown. These data are taken from a study of CD8 T cells in ankylosing spondylitis. From the 5' RACE reads, TCRdb called clonotypes with MiXCR, one entry per CDR3 protein. The sample lists about 750,000 distinct CDR3 sequences; 19% were seen once. Germline CDR1 PRHDT, CDR2 FYEKMQ (reference sequence). The V gene end was trimmed by 6 bases and the J gene end by 7 bases; junction bases not matched to a gene: 9. The CDR3 length is 15 residues. Notes on the study in general: The study identified a TCR beta motif of under ten highly homologous variants that appeared characteristic of ankylosing spondylitis blood.

This TCR came from a male donor with ankylosing spondylitis. The sequencing sample was made of blood, either unsorted or a sorted T cell fraction (not recorded which). The V gene is TRBV13, the J gene TRBJ2-7, with TRBD2 matching over 13 bases. The CDR3 DNA is TGTGCCAGCAGACGGACTAGCGGGAGTATACGGGAGCAGTACTTC. Its translation: CASRRTSGSIREQYF.